This T cell receptor (beta chain) derives from a study of T cell changes during pregnancy in multiple sclerosis. The germline gives CDR1 SGHNT, CDR2 YYREEE (reference sequence). The CDR3 is made up of 15 amino acids. V was clipped by 2 bases and J by 4 bases, with 14 bases between them. This clone was seen more than once but under ten times. Libraries were prepared by immunoSEQ multiplex PCR; TCRdb keeps only in-frame clonotypes and omits some of them. The profile shows about 79,000 clones, over 85% of them singletons. The source material was peripheral blood, sampled in the second trimester of pregnancy. This chain links TRBV5-4 with TRBJ2-3; D might be TRBD1 (8 bases). This TCR derives from a female donor in good health, enrolled as a control in a pregnancy study. CDR3 DNA: TGTGCCAGCAGCTTTAGGACAGGGAGGGCAGATACGCAGTATTTT. Protein: CASSFRTGRADTQYF.